This T cell receptor (beta chain) emerged from a study of cytomegalovirus exposure and HLA in healthy donors. Concerning this clone itself: The antigen is undetermined.

Notes on the study in general: According to a subsequent analysis, TCR clusters from the first cohort were inclined to appear together in the 100 to 150 validation repertoires.

The CDR3 sequence is 14 residues long. Trimming took off 5 bases at V and 1 base at J, with 9 bases between the two ends. Germline lookup yields CDR1 SGHAT and CDR2 FQNNGV. TCRdb keeps only in-frame clones here, not all; method: immunoSEQ multiplex PCR. The table has under 250,000 clones, about nine tenths seen once. Sequencing used PBMCs. The clonotype was recovered from a young woman in good health and CMV-seropositive. The chain joins TRBV11-2 to TRBJ2-1; possibly TRBD2 for D (6 bases). In DNA, the CDR3 is TGTGCCAGCAGCCCGGGACTTTCCTACAATGAGCAGTTCTTC. It specifies CASSPGLSYNEQFF.